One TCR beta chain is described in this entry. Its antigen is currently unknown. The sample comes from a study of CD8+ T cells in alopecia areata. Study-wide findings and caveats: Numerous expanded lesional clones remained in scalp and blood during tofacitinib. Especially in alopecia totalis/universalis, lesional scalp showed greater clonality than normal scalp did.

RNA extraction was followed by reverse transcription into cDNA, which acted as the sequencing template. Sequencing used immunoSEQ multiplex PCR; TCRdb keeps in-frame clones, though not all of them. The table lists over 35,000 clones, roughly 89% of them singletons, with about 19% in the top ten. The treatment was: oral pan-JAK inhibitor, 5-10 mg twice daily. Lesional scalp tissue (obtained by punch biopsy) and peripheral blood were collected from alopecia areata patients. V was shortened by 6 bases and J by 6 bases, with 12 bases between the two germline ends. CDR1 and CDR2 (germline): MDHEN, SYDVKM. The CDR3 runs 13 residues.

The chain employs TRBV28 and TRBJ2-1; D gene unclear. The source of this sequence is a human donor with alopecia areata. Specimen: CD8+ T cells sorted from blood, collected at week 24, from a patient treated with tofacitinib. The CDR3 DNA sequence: TGTGCCAGCAGCCCCTCCCCTGGCAATGAGCAGTTCTTC. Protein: CASSPSPGNEQFF.